Listed below are T cell receptor beta chains from one sample, sequenced in a study of T cell repertoires in cytomegalovirus infection. TCRdb analysed the reads with MiXCR anew, one entry per CDR3 protein. The table records about 320,000 distinct CDR3 sequences, approximately 9.5% of them present only once. The sequenced sample was PBMCs. The receptors were sampled from a human donor in good health (CMV status not recorded). Some clones in this sample may be carry-over from other donors' samples. Both conserved end residues are part of each CDR3. A D gene is named only where the DNA matches it firmly. A clone size is listed for some rows: how often the clone was seen (once, few, many), or a class if it is expanded.

cdr3_aa	cdr3_nt	clone_size	d_call	v_call	j_call
CASSPPNRPQHF	TGTGCCAGCAGTCCCCCGAATCGGCCCCAGCATTTT	.	.	TRBV28	TRBJ1-5
CASKNRGTGNTIYF	TGTGCCAGCAAAAACAGGGGAACAGGAAACACCATATATTTT	once	TRBD1	TRBV5-6	TRBJ1-3
CASSSPRGGTYNEQFF	TGTGCCAGCAGTTCCCCAAGGGGCGGGACCTACAATGAGCAGTTCTTC	many	.	TRBV6-2/TRBV6-3	TRBJ2-1
CASSPRRGQGWGTEAFF	TGTGCCAGCAGTCCCCGTAGGGGACAGGGGTGGGGCACTGAAGCTTTCTTT	many	TRBD1	TRBV12-3/TRBV12-4	TRBJ1-1
CASSLLYRTHGQGVGNEQYF	TGTGCCAGCAGCCTATTGTATCGTACCCATGGACAGGGCGTAGGAAACGAGCAGTACTTC	few	TRBD1	TRBV7-9	TRBJ2-7
CSARTRAGGDEQFF	TGCAGTGCTAGAACCAGGGCAGGGGGCGATGAGCAGTTCTTC	.	TRBD1	TRBV20-1	TRBJ2-1
CASSFRGGAGYEQYF	TGTGCCAGCAGCTTTCGCGGGGGGGCGGGCTACGAGCAGTACTTC	many	TRBD2	TRBV7-2	TRBJ2-7
CASSQDREGANQETQYF	TGCGCCAGCAGCCAGGACCGGGAGGGGGCGAACCAAGAGACCCAGTACTTC	.	.	TRBV4-1	TRBJ2-5
CASSPRGTGVSEQYF	TGTGCCAGCAGTCCCCGAGGGACAGGGGTGTCCGAGCAGTACTTC	.	TRBD1	TRBV6-6	TRBJ2-7
CASSQEGDRGPDQPQHF	TGTGCCAGCAGCCAAGAGGGGGACAGGGGGCCGGATCAGCCCCAGCATTTT	many	TRBD1	TRBV7-8	TRBJ1-5
CASSAYADYSYEQYF	TGTGCCAGCAGCGCCTACGCGGACTACTCCTACGAGCAGTACTTC	few	.	TRBV9	TRBJ2-7
CASSLYTMGGGNQPQHF	TGTGCCAGCAGTCTATATACTATGGGGGGAGGCAATCAGCCCCAGCATTTT	.	.	TRBV27	TRBJ1-5
CSARPEDIQYF	TGCAGTGCTAGGCCAGAAGACATTCAGTACTTC	few	.	TRBV20-1	TRBJ2-4
CASRGTGLAGVDEQFF	TGTGCCAGCAGGGGTACGGGACTAGCGGGAGTTGATGAGCAGTTCTTC	.	TRBD2	TRBV27	TRBJ2-1
CSATGGPGNTIYF	TGCAGTGCTACAGGGGGGCCTGGAAACACCATATATTTT	.	TRBD1	TRBV20-1	TRBJ1-3
CASSYRFTGEKGSPLHF	TGTGCCAGCAGCTACCGATTTACAGGGGAGAAGGGTTCACCCCTCCACTTT	many	TRBD1	TRBV7-8	TRBJ1-6
CASSLAGTGGDTQYF	TGTGCCAGCAGCTTAGCCGGGACAGGGGGGGATACGCAGTATTTT	few	TRBD1	TRBV28	TRBJ2-3
CASRPPGGETQYF	TGTGCCAGCAGACCTCCTGGGGGAGAGACCCAGTACTTC	many	.	TRBV7-2	TRBJ2-5
CASSEQFQPQHF	TGTGCCAGTAGTGAACAATTTCAGCCCCAGCATTTT	few	.	TRBV19	TRBJ1-5
CASSYKTKQYF	TGTGCCAGCAGTTACAAGACGAAGCAGTACTTC	.	.	TRBV6-5	TRBJ2-7
CASSLAVGPGELFF	TGCGCCAGCAGCTTGGCCGTGGGGCCCGGGGAGCTGTTTTTT	many	.	TRBV5-1	TRBJ2-2
CASSVIHKTTDTQYF	TGTGCCAGCAGCGTAATCCACAAAACCACAGATACGCAGTATTTT	few	.	TRBV9	TRBJ2-3
CASRDRTAGIAKNIQYF	TGTGCCAGTAGAGACCGGACAGCCGGAATAGCCAAAAACATTCAGTACTTC	many	.	TRBV19	TRBJ2-4
CSALTTGGRSPLHF	TGCAGTGCTCTTACCACAGGGGGCCGGTCACCCCTCCACTTT	.	TRBD1	TRBV20-1	TRBJ1-6
CASSYGWDYNEQFF	TGTGCCAGCAGTTATGGCTGGGATTACAATGAGCAGTTCTTC	many	.	TRBV27	TRBJ2-1
CASSSGSGGTDTQYF	TGTGCCAGCAGTTCAGGTTCGGGGGGGACAGATACGCAGTATTTT	few	TRBD2	TRBV6-2/TRBV6-3	TRBJ2-3
CAWGDYLNEQFF	TGTGCCTGGGGAGACTACCTCAATGAGCAGTTCTTC	.	.	TRBV30	TRBJ2-1
CASSPQGSHEQYF	TGTGCCAGCAGCCCACAGGGTTCCCACGAGCAGTACTTC	many	.	TRBV7-2	TRBJ2-7
CASSFWGSYNEQFF	TGTGCCAGCAGCTTTTGGGGTTCCTACAATGAGCAGTTCTTC	many	.	TRBV5-4	TRBJ2-1
CASKSDGRDYGYTF	TGTGCCAGCAAGTCGGACGGACGAGACTATGGCTACACCTTC	.	.	TRBV6-6	TRBJ1-2
CASSWDTEGNTEAFF	TGTGCCAGCAGCTGGGACACCGAGGGGAACACTGAAGCTTTCTTT	.	.	TRBV7-9	TRBJ1-1
CSVDIGDSYEQYF	TGCAGCGTTGATATTGGGGACTCCTACGAGCAGTACTTC	.	.	TRBV29-1	TRBJ2-7
CASRTGQNTEAFF	TGTGCCAGCAGAACGGGACAGAACACTGAAGCTTTCTTT	few	.	TRBV28	TRBJ1-1
CASTDAGGDFTDTQYF	TGTGCCAGCACAGACGCAGGGGGGGATTTCACAGATACGCAGTATTTT	many	.	TRBV19	TRBJ2-3
CASSFGRVGTGELFF	TGTGCCAGCAGTTTTGGGCGGGTGGGGACCGGGGAGCTGTTTTTT	.	.	TRBV27	TRBJ2-2
CATSDPKGLFDSNQPQHF	TGTGCCACCAGTGATCCTAAAGGACTGTTCGATAGCAATCAGCCCCAGCATTTT	few	.	TRBV24-1	TRBJ1-5
CASSLFGNGKNIQYF	TGTGCCAGCAGCTTGTTTGGGAATGGCAAAAACATTCAGTACTTC	.	.	TRBV5-6	TRBJ2-4
CASRSGGLQETQYF	TGTGCCAGCAGGTCAGGGGGCCTGCAAGAGACCCAGTACTTC	.	TRBD1	TRBV7-2	TRBJ2-5
CASSSEGNEQFF	TGTGCCAGCAGCTCAGAGGGTAATGAGCAGTTCTTC	.	.	TRBV7-9	TRBJ2-1
CASSPTGGTFKPQHF	TGTGCCAGCAGCCCTACAGGGGGCACTTTCAAGCCCCAGCATTTT	few	TRBD1	TRBV12-3/TRBV12-4	TRBJ1-5
CASSLSLSGRTEQYF	TGTGCCAGCAGCTTAAGTCTTAGCGGGAGGACCGAGCAGTACTTC	.	TRBD2	TRBV7-2	TRBJ2-7
CSARGAGGSPGGQYF	TGCAGTGCTAGAGGGGCAGGGGGCTCTCCAGGGGGGCAGTACTTC	.	TRBD1	TRBV20-1	TRBJ2-7
CASSLTTPGGELFF	TGTGCCAGCAGTTTAACTACCCCCGGGGGGGAGCTGTTTTTT	.	.	TRBV12-3/TRBV12-4	TRBJ2-2
CASSLADRERGEKLFF	TGTGCCAGCAGCTTAGCCGACAGGGAAAGAGGTGAAAAACTGTTTTTT	many	TRBD1	TRBV7-8	TRBJ1-4
CASSLVGGTGHTIYF	TGTGCCAGCAGCTTAGTGGGAGGGACTGGGCACACCATATATTTT	many	.	TRBV7-2	TRBJ1-3
CASSIGTVEQFF	TGTGCCAGCAGCATCGGGACGGTTGAGCAGTTCTTC	.	.	TRBV7-9	TRBJ2-1
CASSRLGADLTDTQYF	TGTGCCAGCAGCCGCCTGGGAGCAGACCTCACAGATACGCAGTATTTT	.	.	TRBV13	TRBJ2-3
CASRNRDRGPPLHF	TGTGCCAGCAGAAACCGGGACAGGGGTCCACCCCTCCACTTT	.	TRBD1	TRBV12-3/TRBV12-4	TRBJ1-6